The source of this T cell receptor beta chain is a study of blood T cell repertoires in COVID-19. Study overall: The cDNA or gDNA used as material had been derived from T cells, B-cell-depleted T cells, or PBMCs.

V shed 0 bases and J 0 bases; nucleotides not matched to a gene: 7. In germline, CDR1 is MGHRA, CDR2 YSYEKL. The CDR3 length is 19 residues. Researchers sorted participants into cohorts using their self-reported clinical history. Two consecutive negative NP/OP PCR tests, clearance, or resolved symptoms defined Cohort 3 recovery. Per the authors' pipeline: Estimates of nucleated cell counts were drawn from the amplification of reference gene primers. The protocol was immunoSEQ multiplex PCR, while the TCRdb copy is restricted to in-frame clones and leaves out a portion. That table supplies the V and J calls and clone size; D and trimming were determined from the DNA. The repertoire consists of roughly 190,000 clones, with 87% occurring once and the leading ten covering approximately 2.1%.

The clonotype originates from a woman aged 30 to 39 who had recovered from COVID-19. The gene calls are TRBV4-1 and TRBJ2-1; TRBD2 aligns across 11 bases. Sequencing was done on a sample of PBMCs or T cells enriched from blood (not recorded which). The CDR3 spells CASSQDPGLAESSYNEQFF. The CDR3 DNA sequence: TGCGCCAGCAGCCAAGACCCGGGACTAGCGGAGAGCTCCTACAATGAGCAGTTCTTC.